This T cell receptor (beta chain) originates from a study of blood T cell repertoires in COVID-19. Study context: T cells, B-cell-depleted T cells, or PBMCs provided the cDNA or gDNA that served as material.

Germline-derived CDR1 and CDR2 are SGHRS and YFSETQ. This CDR3 region has 13 residues. The V gene lost 6 bases and the J gene lost 2 bases, with 8 bases spanning the gap. Participants' own reports of clinical history determined their cohort assignment. Two negative PCRs, clearance, or symptom resolution were required of recovered Cohort 3 donors. In the source study's methods: Nucleated cell counts were estimated from reference gene primer amplification. Generated by immunoSEQ multiplex PCR, the TCRdb table keeps only in-frame clones and is missing some. D and trimming were read from the DNA, whereas the V and J calls and clone size are those reported in that table. The table has 130,000 or so clones, about 83% seen once.

The sample was PBMCs or T cells enriched from blood (not recorded which). The chain recombines TRBV5-1 with TRBJ2-2; D is uncertain. The receptor was derived from a woman aged 25 to 39 who had recovered from COVID-19. The CDR3: CASKSSNTGELFF. CDR3 in DNA: TGCGCCAGCAAATCGTCTAACACCGGGGAGCTGTTTTTT.